This T cell receptor (beta chain) appears in the sequencing data of a study of shared clonotypes between healthy human individuals. Whole-study findings and limits: In general, naive subsets displayed greater estimated richness than memory subsets did. Unshared clonotypes carried lower generation probabilities than those common to all four donors.

Germline loops: CDR1 SNHLY, CDR2 FYNNEI. The CDR3 is made up of 16 amino acids. V was cut by 6 bases and J by 0 bases, with 12 bases left in between. Of note for this clone: Its specificity is not known.

Each cell subset's genomic DNA was divided evenly among several immunoSEQ plates. Profiling relied on immunoSEQ multiplex PCR, and the TCRdb table lists in-frame clones only, not all of them. The table lists 1.4 million to 1.5 million clones, roughly 96% of them singletons, with roughly 1.2% in the top ten. The sequence came from a man aged 30 to 39 in good health. This chain joins TRBV2 and TRBJ2-6, with D uncertain. Material for sequencing was naive CD4+ T cells sorted from blood. As for subset: CD45RA+ positively selected. The CDR3 bases are TGTGCCAGCAGGGATACACCCAACTCTGGGGCCAACGTCCTGACTTTC. Its protein product is CASRDTPNSGANVLTF. Drawing the rest from reference TRBV2 and TRBJ2-6, the complete variable domain is EPEVTQTPSHQVTQMGQEVILRCVPISNHLYFYWYRQILGQKVEFLVSFYNNEISEKSEIFDDQFSVERPDGSNFTLKIRSTKLEDSAMYFCASRDTPNSGANVLTFGAGSRLTVL.